This T cell receptor (beta chain) was identified during a study of blood T cell repertoires in COVID-19. CDR1 is LNHDA and CDR2 is SQIVND in the germline V gene (reference sequence). This CDR3 contains 14 residues. V lost 6 bases and J lost 3; bases outside the gene matches: 3. Per the authors' pipeline: It was from reference gene primer amplification that nucleated cell counts were estimated. Libraries were prepared by immunoSEQ multiplex PCR; TCRdb keeps only in-frame clonotypes and omits some of them. For V, J and clone size, that table is used; D and trimming come from the DNA. The top ten hold roughly 5.3% of the sample, which has about 280,000 clones, almost 85% seen once.

This TCR came from a man in his fifties or sixties with active or convalescent COVID-19. V usage is TRBV19 and J usage is TRBJ1-5; 9 positions agree with TRBD1. The sample was peripheral blood. CDR3 DNA: TGTGCCAGTAGCCGGGACAGGGTCAATCAGCCCCAGCATTTT. This encodes CASSRDRVNQPQHF. The full variable domain, with the rest looked up from reference TRBV19 and TRBJ1-5, is DGGITQSPKYLFRKEGQNVTLSCEQNLNHDAMYWYRQDPGQGLRLIYYSQIVNDFQKGDIAEGYSVSREKKESFPLTVTSAQKNPTAFYLCASSRDRVNQPQHFGDGTRLSIL.